This TCR beta chain was recorded in a study of T cell responses to AZD1222 COVID-19 vaccine. The V gene's germline CDR1 is MNHNS and CDR2 SASEGT. This CDR3 spans 15 amino acids. Trimming cost V 3 bases and J 0 bases, with 10 bases left between them. Notes on this clone: Its antigen is currently unknown.

Study-wide findings and caveats: Spike-specific TCR breadth rose after two AZD1222 doses, and depth rose as well. Among vaccine-associated CD4 TCRs, coverage spanned spike, with dominance at 160-218 and 743-854. Just 5 to 7 AZD1222 recipients were seropositive at baseline.

Sequencing used immunoSEQ multiplex PCR; TCRdb keeps in-frame clones, though not all of them. Among about 85,000 clones listed, 80% to 95% were seen once. The TCR was taken from an adult who received the AZD1222 COVID-19 vaccine. The sequences come from peripheral blood, collected 28 days after the second AZD1222 dose. The chain has TRBV6-1 and TRBJ2-3, with TRBD2 as a possible D gene (5 bases). DNA of the CDR3: TGTGCCAGCAGTGACGTGGGAGCTAGCACAGATACGCAGTATTTT. This translates into CASSDVGASTDTQYF.